The sequence of this T cell receptor (beta chain) was determined in a study of human T cells and chemical hapten exposure. Study-wide background: Diphenylcyclopropenone, dosed weekly to the scalp, was given to patients throughout the roughly 24-week study. Patch tests containing 0.01% DPC, applied to the upper back, were read at 6 days. Whole-study results and caveats: In comparison with controls, expanded TCRs gave rise to a significantly larger number of large CDR3 similarity clusters.

This CDR3 contains 15 residues. J lost 11 bases, V lost 0 bases, and 10 bases had no gene match. Germline values: CDR1 MNHEY, CDR2 SVGAGI. At least ten counts were recorded for this clonotype. The antigen remains unidentified. TCRdb reprocessed the RACE reads with MiXCR, giving one entry per CDR3 protein. Here the sample spans a few hundred thousand distinct CDR3 sequences, roughly 4.8% being singletons. Sample time point: patch test 1, 2 weeks after DPC sensitization. Treatment here: therapeutic diphenylcyclopropenone sensitization with weekly scalp DPC. The study drew its donors from alopecia patients who were 18 to 70 years old and suitable for DPC.

This TCR was sampled from a woman in her forties or fifties with alopecia areata. Some clones in this sample may be carry-over from other donors' samples. The gene calls are TRBV6-5 and TRBJ2-3; 8 positions match TRBD1. Sequenced material: whole blood, taken in connection with sensitization to the hapten diphenylcyclopropenone (DPC). In DNA, the CDR3 is TGTGCCAGCAGTTACTCGATTACAGGGGGAGGTTTGCAGTATTTT. It is translated as CASSYSITGGGLQYF.